The 10 T cell receptor beta chains reported below all come from one sample, sequenced in a study of CD8 T cells in ankylosing spondylitis. TCRdb independently ran MiXCR on the 5' RACE reads; one entry per CDR3 protein. The sample records under 950,000 distinct CDR3 sequences, about 20% being singletons. Whole-study findings and limits: What appeared characteristic of ankylosing spondylitis blood was a TCR beta motif of eight highly homologous variants.

Their specific antigens are unknown. The sequencing sample was made of blood, either unsorted or a sorted T cell fraction (not recorded which). The receptors originated from a male donor with ankylosing spondylitis.

This chain links TRBV6-5 with TRBJ2-4, with D perhaps given as TRBD1 or TRBD2 (5 bases each). V was shortened by 2 bases and J by 8 bases, with 13 bases between the two germline ends. The CDR3 has 14 residues. Germline lookup yields CDR1 MNHEY and CDR2 SVGAGI. The CDR3 region has the DNA TGTGCCAGCAGTTACGGGCAGGGAGTTGACATTCAGTACTTC. As protein: CASSYGQGVDIQYF.

There are a few counts of this clonotype. J is TRBJ2-2 and V is TRBV5-1, with a possible D match to TRBD2 (6 bases). The germline V and J ends were trimmed by 7 bases and 1 base, with 11 bases remaining between them. This CDR3 is 14 amino acids long. Germline values: CDR1 SGHRS, CDR2 YFSETQ. The CDR3 DNA follows: TGCGCCAGCGACCTGGAGGGGAACACCGGGGAGCTGTTTTTT. It codes for CASDLEGNTGELFF.

This clonotype was recorded a few times. The J gene is TRBJ2-5, the V gene TRBV7-9; 9 bases align to TRBD1. This CDR3 is built from 17 residues. Germline loops: CDR1 SEHNR, CDR2 FQNEAQ (reference sequence). Unmatched junction bases numbered 15, after V lost 5 bases and J lost 5 bases. CDR3 protein: CASSVTNRGQGIETQYF. CDR3 DNA sequence: TGTGCCAGCAGCGTGACGAACCGGGGACAGGGTATCGAGACCCAGTACTTC.

This chain joins TRBV15 and TRBJ2-1, with 9 bases aligning to TRBD2. The V gene's germline CDR1 is LNHNV and CDR2 YYDKDF (reference sequence). Trimming removed 0 bases from V and 1 base from J; junction bases left unmatched: 4. This CDR3 contains 17 residues. The CDR3 spells CATSRDLRGGSYNEQFF. The CDR3 DNA reads as TGTGCCACCAGCAGAGATCTGCGGGGGGGTTCCTACAATGAGCAGTTCTTC.

The chain combines TRBV7-6 with TRBJ2-7; TRBD1 aligns across 7 bases. CDR3 length equals 14 residues. Germline values: CDR1 SGHVS, CDR2 FNYEAQ. The V and J ends lost 6 bases and 3 bases, in that order; junction bases with no gene match: 8. The CDR3 DNA sequence: TGTGCCAGCAGTAGACCGGGACAGAGCTACGAGCAGTACTTC. Translating it yields CASSRPGQSYEQYF. Variable domain in full (rest from reference TRBV7-6 and TRBJ2-7): GAGVSQSPRYKVTKRGQDVALRCDPISGHVSLYWYRQALGQGPEFLTYFNYEAQQDKSGLPNDRFSAERPEGSISTLTIQRTEQRDSAMYRCASSRPGQSYEQYFGPGTRLTVT.

This clonotype was seen many times. The chain is built from TRBV5-5 and TRBJ1-6; D is unresolved. V was trimmed by 1 base and J by 8 bases, leaving 7 bases between them. This CDR3 has 13 residues. Germline V gene data show CDR1 as SGHKS and CDR2 as YYEKEE (reference sequence). The CDR3 spells CASSLFGDSPLHF. In nucleotides, the CDR3 is TGTGCCAGCAGCTTGTTCGGGGATTCACCCCTCCACTTT. The full variable domain, in which reference TRBV5-5 and TRBJ1-6 provide the parts outside the CDR3, is DAGVTQSPTHLIKTRGQQVTLRCSPISGHKSVSWYQQVLGQGPQFIFQYYEKEERGRGNFPDRFSARQFPNYSSELNVNALLLGDSALYLCASSLFGDSPLHFGNGTRLTVT.

The chain joins TRBV7-8 to TRBJ1-1; no clear D gene. CDR3 length: 13 amino acids. Germline CDR1 SGHVS, CDR2 FQNEAQ. V lost 5 bases and J 3 bases, leaving 10 bases between the germline ends. CDR3 amino acids: CASSPTPYTEAFF. The CDR3 nucleotides are TGTGCCAGCAGCCCGACGCCTTACACTGAAGCTTTCTTT. The full variable domain, in which reference TRBV7-8 and TRBJ1-1 provide the parts outside the CDR3, is GAGVSQSPRYKVAKRGQDVALRCDPISGHVSLFWYQQALGQGPEFLTYFQNEAQLDKSGLPSDRFFAERPEGSVSTLKIQRTQQEDSAVYLCASSPTPYTEAFFGQGTRLTVV.

The chain has TRBV12-3 or TRBV12-4 and TRBJ2-7; the match to TRBD2 covers 9 bases. V lost 2 bases to trimming and J lost 0 bases; unmatched junction nucleotides: 5. The CDR3 is 16 residues long. The CDR3 region has the DNA TGTGCCAGCAGTTTACTAGCGGGATTAAGCTCCTACGAGCAGTACTTC. Protein product: CASSLLAGLSSYEQYF.

This clonotype appeared a few times. This chain links TRBV27 with TRBJ2-1; possible D gene TRBD2, 6 bases. The CDR3 is made up of 15 amino acids. Trimming pared 5 bases from V and 1 base from J, leaving 12 bases between. CDR1 is MNHEY and CDR2 is SMNVEV in the germline V gene (reference sequence). The CDR3 here is CASSPGGNSYNEQFF. CDR3 in DNA: TGTGCCAGCAGTCCCGGGGGAAATTCCTACAATGAGCAGTTCTTC.

The sample holds a few counts of this clonotype. V gene TRBV5-5 combines with J gene TRBJ2-5; 12 bases are shared with TRBD2. The germline V gene has CDR1 SGHKS and CDR2 YYEKEE (reference sequence). CDR3 length: 18 amino acids. Losses at the gene ends were 3 bases for V and 1 base for J; bases not matched to a gene: 10. The CDR3 DNA reads TGTGCCAGCAGCTGGAGGGAACAGGGACTAGCGGGCCAAGAGACCCAGTACTTC. The encoded protein is CASSWREQGLAGQETQYF. The whole variable domain, filled in from reference TRBV5-5 and TRBJ2-5, reads DAGVTQSPTHLIKTRGQQVTLRCSPISGHKSVSWYQQVLGQGPQFIFQYYEKEERGRGNFPDRFSARQFPNYSSELNVNALLLGDSALYLCASSWREQGLAGQETQYFGPGTRLLVL.